This TCR beta chain was recovered during a study of blood T cell repertoires in COVID-19. Looking at the study overall: T cells, B-cell-depleted T cells, or PBMCs supplied cDNA or gDNA.

The CDR3 consists of 13 residues. Germline assignment: CDR1 MDHEN and CDR2 SYDVKM. V was cut by 3 bases and J by 2 bases, with 5 bases left in between. The Seattle site enrolled patients during active infection and followed them longitudinally. Original methodology: Amplifying reference gene primers gave estimates of nucleated cell counts. Sequencing used immunoSEQ multiplex PCR; TCRdb keeps in-frame clones, though not all of them. The DNA was the basis for D and trimming; V, J and clone size are from that table. The sample gives around 220,000 clones, approximately 90% of which show up once; 10% to 13% is in the top ten.

The sequence came from a woman aged 45-59 years with COVID-19, enrolled during active disease. This chain connects TRBV28 to TRBJ2-1; D gene unclear. The sample taken for sequencing was peripheral blood. This CDR3 is CASSLSTYNEQFF. The CDR3 nucleotides read TGTGCCAGCAGTTTGAGCACCTACAATGAGCAGTTCTTC.